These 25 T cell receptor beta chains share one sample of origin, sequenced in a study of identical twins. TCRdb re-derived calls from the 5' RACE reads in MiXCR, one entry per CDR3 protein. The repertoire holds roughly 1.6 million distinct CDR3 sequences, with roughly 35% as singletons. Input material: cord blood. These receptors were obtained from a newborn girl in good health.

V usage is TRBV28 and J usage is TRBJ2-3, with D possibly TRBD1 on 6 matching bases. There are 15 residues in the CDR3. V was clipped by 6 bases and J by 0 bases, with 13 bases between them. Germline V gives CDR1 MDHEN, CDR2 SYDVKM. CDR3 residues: CASSETGYSTDTQYF. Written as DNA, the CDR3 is TGTGCCAGCAGCGAGACAGGATATAGCACAGATACGCAGTATTTT.

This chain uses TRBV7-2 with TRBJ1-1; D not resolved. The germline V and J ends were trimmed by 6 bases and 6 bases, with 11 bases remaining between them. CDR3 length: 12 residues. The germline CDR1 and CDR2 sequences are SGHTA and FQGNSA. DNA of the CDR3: TGTGCCAGCAGTCCAGAGCCGGCTGAAGCTTTCTTT. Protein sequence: CASSPEPAEAFF. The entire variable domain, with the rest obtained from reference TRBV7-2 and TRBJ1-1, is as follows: GAGVSQSPSNKVTEKGKDVELRCDPISGHTALYWYRQSLGQGLEFLIYFQGNSAPDKSGLPSDRFSAERTGGSVSTLTIQRTQQEDSAVYLCASSPEPAEAFFGQGTRLTVV.

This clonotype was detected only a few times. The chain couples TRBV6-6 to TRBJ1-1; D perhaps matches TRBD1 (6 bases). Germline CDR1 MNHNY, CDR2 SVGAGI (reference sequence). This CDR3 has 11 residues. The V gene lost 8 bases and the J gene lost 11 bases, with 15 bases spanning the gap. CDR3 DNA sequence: TGTGCCAGCTTGGACAGAGGGGGGGCTTTCTTT. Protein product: CASLDRGGAFF.

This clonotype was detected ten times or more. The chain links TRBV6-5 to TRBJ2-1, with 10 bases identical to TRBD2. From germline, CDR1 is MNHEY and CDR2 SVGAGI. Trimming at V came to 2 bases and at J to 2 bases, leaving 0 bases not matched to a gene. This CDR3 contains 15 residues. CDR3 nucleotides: TGTGCCAGCAGTTACGGACTAGCGGCCTACAATGAGCAGTTCTTC. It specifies CASSYGLAAYNEQFF.

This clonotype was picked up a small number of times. The CDR3 here is CASSQGPAPNTGELFF. DNA for the CDR3: TGTGCCAGCAGCCAGGGGCCGGCGCCGAACACCGGGGAGCTGTTTTTT. The rearrangement joins TRBV4-2 to TRBJ2-2, with a possible D match to TRBD1 (5 bases). Per the germline V gene, CDR1 is LGHNA and CDR2 is YNFKEQ. V was trimmed by 3 bases and J by 0 bases, leaving 11 bases between them. This CDR3 contains 16 residues.

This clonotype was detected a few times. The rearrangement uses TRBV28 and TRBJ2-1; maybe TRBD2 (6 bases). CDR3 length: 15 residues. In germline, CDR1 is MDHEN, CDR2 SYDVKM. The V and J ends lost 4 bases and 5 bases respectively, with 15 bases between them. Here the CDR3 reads CASSSPGGDHNEQFF. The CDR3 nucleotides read TGTGCCAGCAGTTCCCCTGGAGGGGATCACAATGAGCAGTTCTTC.

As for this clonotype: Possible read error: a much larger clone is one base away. The CDR3 region is CASSEPAYEQYF. CDR3 nucleotides: TGTGCCAGCAGTGAACCCGCCTACGAGCAGTACTTC. The rearrangement uses TRBV2 and TRBJ2-7; D is unclear. The CDR3 consists of 12 residues. V lost 2 bases to trimming and J lost 2 bases, with 4 bases between them. Germline V gene lookup returns CDR1 SNHLY and CDR2 FYNNEI. Supplemented by reference TRBV2 and TRBJ2-7, the full variable domain reads EPEVTQTPSHQVTQMGQEVILRCVPISNHLYFYWYRQILGQKVEFLVSFYNNEISEKSEIFDDQFSVERPDGSNFTLKIRSTKLEDSAMYFCASSEPAYEQYFGPGTRLTVT.

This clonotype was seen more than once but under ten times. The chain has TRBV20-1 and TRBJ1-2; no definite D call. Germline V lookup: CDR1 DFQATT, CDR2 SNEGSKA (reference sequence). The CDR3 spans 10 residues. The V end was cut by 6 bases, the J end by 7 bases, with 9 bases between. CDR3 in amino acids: CSAPTFGYTF. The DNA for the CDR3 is TGCAGTGCGCCGACATTTGGCTACACCTTC.

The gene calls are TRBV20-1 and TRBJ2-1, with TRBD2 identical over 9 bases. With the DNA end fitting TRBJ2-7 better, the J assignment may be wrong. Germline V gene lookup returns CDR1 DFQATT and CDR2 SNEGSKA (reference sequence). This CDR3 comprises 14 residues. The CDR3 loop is CSAQRGASYNEQYF. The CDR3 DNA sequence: TGCAGTGCTCAGCGGGGGGCCTCCTACAATGAGCAGTACTTC.

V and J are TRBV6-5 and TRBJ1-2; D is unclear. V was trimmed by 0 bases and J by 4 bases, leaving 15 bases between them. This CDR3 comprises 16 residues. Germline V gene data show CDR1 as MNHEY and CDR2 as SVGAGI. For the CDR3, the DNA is TGTGCCAGCAGTTACTCGGGCAGGCCTATTGCCTATGGCTACACCTTC. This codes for CASSYSGRPIAYGYTF.

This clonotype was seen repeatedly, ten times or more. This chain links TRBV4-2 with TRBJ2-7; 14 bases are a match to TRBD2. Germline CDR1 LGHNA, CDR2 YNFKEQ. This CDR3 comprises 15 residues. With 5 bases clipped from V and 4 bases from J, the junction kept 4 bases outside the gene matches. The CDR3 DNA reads TGTGCCAGCAGCGACGGGACTAGCGGGAGTTACGAGCAGTACTTC. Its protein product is CASSDGTSGSYEQYF.

CDR3 region: CSVEPLLSGTTEAFF. The CDR3 nucleotides are TGCAGCGTTGAGCCCCTCCTCTCAGGGACGACTGAAGCTTTCTTT. The chain is built from TRBV29-1 and TRBJ1-1; TRBD1 is a possible D gene (5 bases). In germline, CDR1 is SQVTM, CDR2 ANQGSEA. The V end was cut by 3 bases, the J end by 5 bases, with 19 bases between. The CDR3 runs 15 residues.

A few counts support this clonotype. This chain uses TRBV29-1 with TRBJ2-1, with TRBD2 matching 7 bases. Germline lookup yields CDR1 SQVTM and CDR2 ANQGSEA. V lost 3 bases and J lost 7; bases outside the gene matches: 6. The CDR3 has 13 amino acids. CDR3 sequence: CSVELGLRNEQFF. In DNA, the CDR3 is TGCAGCGTTGAGTTGGGACTAAGGAATGAGCAGTTCTTC.

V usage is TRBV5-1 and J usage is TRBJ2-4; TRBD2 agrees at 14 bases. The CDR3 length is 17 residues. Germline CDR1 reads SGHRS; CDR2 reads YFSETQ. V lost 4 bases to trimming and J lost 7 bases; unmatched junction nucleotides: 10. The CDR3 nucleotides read TGCGCCAGCAGCAGGACTAGCGGGAGGCCCCAGGGCAACATTCAGTACTTC. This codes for CASSRTSGRPQGNIQYF. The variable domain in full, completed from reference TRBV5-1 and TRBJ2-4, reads KAGVTQTPRYLIKTRGQQVTLSCSPISGHRSVSWYQQTPGQGLQFLFEYFSETQRNKGNFPGRFSGRQFSNSRSEMNVSTLELGDSALYLCASSRTSGRPQGNIQYFGAGTRLSVL.

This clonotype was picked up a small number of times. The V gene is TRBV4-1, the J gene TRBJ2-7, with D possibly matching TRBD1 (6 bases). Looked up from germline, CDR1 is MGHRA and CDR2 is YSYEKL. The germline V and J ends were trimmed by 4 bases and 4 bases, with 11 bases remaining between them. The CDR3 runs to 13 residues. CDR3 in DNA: TGCGCCAGCAGCCCCGTCCAGGGGTACGAGCAGTACTTC. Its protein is CASSPVQGYEQYF.

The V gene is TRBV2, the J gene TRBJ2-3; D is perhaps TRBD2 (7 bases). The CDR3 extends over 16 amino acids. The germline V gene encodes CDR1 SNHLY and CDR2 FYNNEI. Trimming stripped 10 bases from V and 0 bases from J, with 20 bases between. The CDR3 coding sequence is TGTGCCATCCCTTGGACCAGCGGGACAAGCACAGATACGCAGTATTTT. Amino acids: CAIPWTSGTSTDTQYF.

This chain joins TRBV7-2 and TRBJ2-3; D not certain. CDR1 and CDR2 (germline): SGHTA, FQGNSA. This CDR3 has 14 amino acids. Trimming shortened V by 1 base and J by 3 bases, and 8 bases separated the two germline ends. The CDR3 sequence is CASSLVTYTDTQYF. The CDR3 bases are TGTGCCAGCAGCTTAGTGACTTATACAGATACGCAGTATTTT.

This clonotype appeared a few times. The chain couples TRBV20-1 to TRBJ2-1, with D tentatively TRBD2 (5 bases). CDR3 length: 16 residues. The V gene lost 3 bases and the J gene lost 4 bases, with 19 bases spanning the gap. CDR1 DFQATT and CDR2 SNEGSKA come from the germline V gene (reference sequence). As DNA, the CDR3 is TGCAGTGCTAGCCAGCCCGGGCGTTGGGAGTACAATGAGCAGTTCTTC. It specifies CSASQPGRWEYNEQFF.

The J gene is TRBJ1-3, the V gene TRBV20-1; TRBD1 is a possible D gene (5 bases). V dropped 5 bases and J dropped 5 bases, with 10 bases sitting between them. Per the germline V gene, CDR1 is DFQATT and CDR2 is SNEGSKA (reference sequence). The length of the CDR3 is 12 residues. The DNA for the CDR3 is TGCAGTGCTTTGTCGGACAGAAACACCATATATTTT. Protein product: CSALSDRNTIYF.

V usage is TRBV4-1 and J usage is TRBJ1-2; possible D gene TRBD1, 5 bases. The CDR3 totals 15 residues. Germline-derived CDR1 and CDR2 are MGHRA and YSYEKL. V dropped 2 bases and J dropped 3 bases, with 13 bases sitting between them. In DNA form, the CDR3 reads TGCGCCAGCAGCCAACCTATCGACAGAGACTATGGCTACACCTTC. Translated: CASSQPIDRDYGYTF.

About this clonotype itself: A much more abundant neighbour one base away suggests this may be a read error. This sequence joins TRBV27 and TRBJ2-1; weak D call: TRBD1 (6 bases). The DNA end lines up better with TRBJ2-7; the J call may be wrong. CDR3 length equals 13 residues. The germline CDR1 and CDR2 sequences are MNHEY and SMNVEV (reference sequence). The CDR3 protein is CASSWTVYNEQYF. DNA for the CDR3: TGTGCCAGCAGTTGGACAGTTTACAATGAGCAGTACTTC.

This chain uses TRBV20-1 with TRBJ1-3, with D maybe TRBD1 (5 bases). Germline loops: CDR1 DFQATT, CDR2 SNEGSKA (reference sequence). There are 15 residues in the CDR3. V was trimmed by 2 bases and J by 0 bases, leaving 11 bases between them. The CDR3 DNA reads TGCAGTGCTAGATCCCGGGGGTACTCTGGAAACACCATATATTTT. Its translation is CSARSRGYSGNTIYF.

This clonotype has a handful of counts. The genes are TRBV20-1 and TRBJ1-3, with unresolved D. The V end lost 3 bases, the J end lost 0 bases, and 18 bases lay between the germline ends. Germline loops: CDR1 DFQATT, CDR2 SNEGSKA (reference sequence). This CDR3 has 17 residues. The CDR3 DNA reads TGCAGTGCTAGCAGGTCGAGACGTCAGGACTCTGGAAACACCATATATTTT. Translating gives CSASRSRRQDSGNTIYF.

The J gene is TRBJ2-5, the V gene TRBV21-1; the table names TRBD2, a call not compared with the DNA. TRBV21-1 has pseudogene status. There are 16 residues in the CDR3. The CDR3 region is CASSKSTSGTQETQYF. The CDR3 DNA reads TGTGCCAGCAGCAAATCCACGAGCGGGACCCAAGAGACCCAGTACTTC.

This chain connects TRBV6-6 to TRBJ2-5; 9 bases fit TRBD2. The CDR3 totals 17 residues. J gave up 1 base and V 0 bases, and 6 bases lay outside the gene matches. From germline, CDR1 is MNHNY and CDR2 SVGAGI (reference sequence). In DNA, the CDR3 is TGTGCCAGCAGTTACTCGAAGGGGCGGGGGGGCCAAGAGACCCAGTACTTC. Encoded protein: CASSYSKGRGGQETQYF.